The 3 T cell receptor beta chains below all came from one sample that was sequenced in a study of immune cell composition in non-small cell lung cancer. Profiled with immunoSEQ multiplex PCR; TCRdb holds only in-frame clones, not every one. Here the sample spans about 1,700 clones, 82% being singletons. Sequencing input: lung tumor tissue. These receptor sequences come from a human donor with non-small cell lung cancer.

This clone showed up just once. This chain uses TRBV7-9 with TRBJ1-5; perhaps TRBD1 as D (5 bases). This CDR3 is built from 14 residues. The V end was cut by 7 bases, the J end by 4 bases, with 14 bases between. CDR1 SEHNR and CDR2 FQNEAQ come from the germline V gene (reference sequence). This CDR3 is CASTIDSLNQPQHF. In DNA form, the CDR3 reads TGTGCCAGCACCATTGACAGCTTGAATCAGCCCCAGCATTTT.

By sample fraction, this clone is large. The genes are TRBV25-1 and TRBJ2-6; D perhaps matches TRBD2 (6 bases). Trimming took off 11 bases at V and 2 bases at J, with 13 bases between the two ends. This CDR3 region has 14 residues. From germline, CDR1 is MGHDK and CDR2 SYGVNS. The CDR3 nucleotides are TGTGCCGCTCGCCCGGGGGCTGGGGCCAACGTCCTGACTTTC. It is translated as CAARPGAGANVLTF. Supplemented by reference TRBV25-1 and TRBJ2-6, the full variable domain reads EADIYQTPRYLVIGTGKKITLECSQTMGHDKMYWYQQDPGMELHLIHYSYGVNSTEKGDLSSESTVSRIRTEHFPLTLESARPSHTSQYLCAARPGAGANVLTFGAGSRLTVL.

The chain carries TRBV19 and TRBJ1-2, with TRBD1 identical over 8 bases. The germline gives CDR1 LNHDA, CDR2 SQIVND (reference sequence). The J segment lost 8 bases and the V segment lost 6 bases, leaving 8 bases of the junction unmatched. CDR3 size: 13 residues. The CDR3 DNA follows: TGTGCCAGTAGACCGGACAGGGTTTTGGGCTACACCTTC. Protein product: CASRPDRVLGYTF. The variable domain in full, with the rest retrieved from reference TRBV19 and TRBJ1-2, is DGGITQSPKYLFRKEGQNVTLSCEQNLNHDAMYWYRQDPGQGLRLIYYSQIVNDFQKGDIAEGYSVSREKKESFPLTVTSAQKNPTAFYLCASRPDRVLGYTFGSGTRLTVV.